This T cell receptor (beta chain) was recorded in a study of cytomegalovirus exposure and HLA in healthy donors. General study findings and limits: The authors considered a cluster of highly shared sequence variants likely to be a sequencing artifact.

The PCR made use of 60 Vbeta and 13 Jbeta primers. Generated by immunoSEQ multiplex PCR, the TCRdb table keeps only in-frame clones and is missing some. Of some 150,000 clones in the sample, around 80% were seen once. Looked up from germline, CDR1 is SGHRS and CDR2 is YFSETQ. The CDR3 has 15 residues. Trimming pared 1 base from V and 2 bases from J, leaving 11 bases between. Comment on this clone: No antigen is known for it.

The chain recombines TRBV5-1 with TRBJ2-3; D gene ambiguous. This sequence was found in a woman younger than 45 in good health and CMV-seropositive. Sequenced sample: PBMCs. The CDR3 DNA reads as TGCGCCAGCAGCTTGTGGTACAGACACACAGATACGCAGTATTTT. Amino acids: CASSLWYRHTDTQYF.